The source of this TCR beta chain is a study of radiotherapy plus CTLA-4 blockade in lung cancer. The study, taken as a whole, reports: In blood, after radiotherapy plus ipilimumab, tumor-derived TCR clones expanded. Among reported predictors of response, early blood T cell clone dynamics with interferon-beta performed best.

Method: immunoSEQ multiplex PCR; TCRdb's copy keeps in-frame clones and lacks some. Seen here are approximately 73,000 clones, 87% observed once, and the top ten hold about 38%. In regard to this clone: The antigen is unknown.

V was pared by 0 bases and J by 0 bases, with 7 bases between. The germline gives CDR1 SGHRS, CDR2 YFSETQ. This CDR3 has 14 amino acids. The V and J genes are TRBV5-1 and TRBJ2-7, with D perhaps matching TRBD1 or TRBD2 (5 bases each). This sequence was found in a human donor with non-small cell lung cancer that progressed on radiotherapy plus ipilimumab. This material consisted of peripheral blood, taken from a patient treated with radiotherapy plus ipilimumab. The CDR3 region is CASSLGGNSYEQYF. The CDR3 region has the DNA TGCGCCAGCAGCTTGGGGGGGAACTCCTACGAGCAGTACTTC.